This T cell receptor beta chain emerged from a study of cytomegalovirus exposure and HLA in healthy donors. Study-wide results and limits: Association of around 17,000 TCR beta sequences with HLA alleles was found at 0.05 false discovery rate in a later analysis.

Both 60 Vbeta primers and 13 Jbeta primers went into the PCR. The table came from immunoSEQ multiplex PCR; TCRdb's copy has only in-frame clones and leaves some out. The profile shows some 160,000 clones, roughly 84% of them singletons. For this clone: Antigen specificity is unknown.

Trimming shortened V by 3 bases and J by 3 bases, and 9 bases separated the two germline ends. Per the germline V gene, CDR1 is MDHEN and CDR2 is SYDVKM. CDR3 size: 13 residues. This TCR came from a man aged 18 to 29 in good health and CMV-seronegative. The sequenced sample was PBMCs. The V call is TRBV28, the J call TRBJ2-7, with D hard to call. The CDR3 sequence is CASSFEPYYEQYF. CDR3 sequence (DNA): TGTGCCAGCAGTTTTGAGCCCTACTACGAGCAGTACTTC.